Listed here is a single T cell receptor (beta chain). What it binds is unknown. This sample was included in a study of vaccination effects on CD4 cells after COVID-19. Study context: The participants, recipients of two vaccine doses, got either BNT162b2 or mRNA-1273. Notes on the study in general: Pronounced clonal contraction occurred in clones induced by infection and by vaccine late after vaccination.

Per the germline V gene, CDR1 is SGHNT and CDR2 is YENEEA. The CDR3 extends over 16 amino acids. Trimming stripped 5 bases from V and 4 bases from J, with 19 bases between. Expansion of antigen-specific CD4+ T cells with viral peptide pools was carried out by the ViraFEST assay before sequencing. With about ten days of culture completed, CD4+ T cells were isolated. Previously uninfected by SARS-CoV-2, the vaccine recipients also showed negative nucleocapsid antibodies. Using immunoSEQ multiplex PCR, the repertoire was profiled, and TCRdb retains in-frame clones only, with some absent. In the table there are around 71,000 clones, around 72% of which are singletons.

The starting material was CD4+ T cells from PBMCs cultured with HCoV-OC43 spike peptides, obtained before COVID-19 vaccination. Subset specified: HCoV-OC43 spike overlapping peptide pool stimulation. This TCR came from a human donor who received a COVID-19 vaccine. This rearrangement joins TRBV11-3 to TRBJ2-3; D is possibly TRBD1 or TRBD2 (5 bases each). The DNA of the CDR3 is TGTGCCAGCAGCGCCGGGACCAACTTAGTTTCAGATACGCAGTATTTT. This codes for CASSAGTNLVSDTQYF.